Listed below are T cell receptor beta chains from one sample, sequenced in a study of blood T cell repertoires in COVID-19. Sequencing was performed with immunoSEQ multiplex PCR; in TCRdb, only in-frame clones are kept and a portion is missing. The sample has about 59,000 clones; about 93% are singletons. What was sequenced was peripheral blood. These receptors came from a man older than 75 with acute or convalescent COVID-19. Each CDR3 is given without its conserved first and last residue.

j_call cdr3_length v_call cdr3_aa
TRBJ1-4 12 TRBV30 AGGPGRSNEKLF
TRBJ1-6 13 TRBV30 AWTHGGQWNSPLH
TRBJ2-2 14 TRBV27 ASSLRPEGDTGELF
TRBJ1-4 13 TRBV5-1 ASSWGGSQNEKLF
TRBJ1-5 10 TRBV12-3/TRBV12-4 ASSFSPQPQH
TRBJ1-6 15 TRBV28 ASSRRQAEPYNSPLH
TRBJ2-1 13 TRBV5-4 ASSHGTSGGNEQF
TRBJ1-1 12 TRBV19 ASMIGRGLNEAF
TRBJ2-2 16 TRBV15 ATSRGLAGQMGTGELF
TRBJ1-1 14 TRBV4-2 ASSQLTGLRNTEAF
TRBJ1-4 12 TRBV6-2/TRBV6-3 ASSRTGVEEKLF
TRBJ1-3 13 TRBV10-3 AIRDGGGEGNTIY
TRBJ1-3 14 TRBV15 ATSRDRSVSGNTIY
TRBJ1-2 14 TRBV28 ASSFRRDRVGYGYT
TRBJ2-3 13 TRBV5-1 ASSLGGTSGHTQY
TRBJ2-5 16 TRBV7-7 ASSRGTSGEFTGETQY
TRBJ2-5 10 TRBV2 ASKRLAETQY
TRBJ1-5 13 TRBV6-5 ASNRPRDSNQPQH
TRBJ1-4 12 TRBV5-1 ASSLTGGREKLF
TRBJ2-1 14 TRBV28 ASSSPGGGQYNEQF
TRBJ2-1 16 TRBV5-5 ASSRRWDSGNSYNEQF
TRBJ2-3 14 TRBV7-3 ASSLTLRDSSDTQY
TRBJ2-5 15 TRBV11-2 ASSLDPPGGGRETQY
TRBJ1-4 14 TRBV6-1 ASSEMGGSVGEKLF
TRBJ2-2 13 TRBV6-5 ASREDSRNTGELF
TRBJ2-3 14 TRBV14 ASSQDQSGGTDTQY
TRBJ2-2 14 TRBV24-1 ATSDLYSSNTGELF
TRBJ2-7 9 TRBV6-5 ATSGAYEQY
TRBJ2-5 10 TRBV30 AWGLGGETQY
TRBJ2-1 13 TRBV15 ATSRDLTSGVEQF
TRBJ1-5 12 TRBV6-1 ASSGDISNQPQH
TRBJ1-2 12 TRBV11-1 ASSSDGTGGGYT
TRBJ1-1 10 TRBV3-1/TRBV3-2 ASSQRNTEAF
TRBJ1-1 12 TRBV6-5 ASGQGRRNTEAF
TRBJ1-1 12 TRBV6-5 ASKPNRGNTEAF
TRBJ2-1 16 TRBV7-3 ASSLWTSGGRSGNEQF
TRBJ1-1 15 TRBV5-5 ASSLDGAGLKNTEAF
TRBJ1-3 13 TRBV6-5 ASSLGGGSGNTIY
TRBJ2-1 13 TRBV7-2 ASSSSGGAGTEQF
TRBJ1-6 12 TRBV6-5 ASYSGYRNSPLH
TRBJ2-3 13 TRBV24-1 ATSKGGQGTDTQY
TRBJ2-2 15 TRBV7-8 ASSLVGDSLYSGELF
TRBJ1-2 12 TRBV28 ASNIGAGGYGYT
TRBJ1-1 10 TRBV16 ASSQWSTEAF
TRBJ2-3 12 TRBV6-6 ASSPGTRADTQY
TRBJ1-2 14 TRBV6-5 ASSWRDRGLNYGYT
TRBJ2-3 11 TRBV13 ASSLGAEDTQY
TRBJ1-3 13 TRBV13 ASSLDAISGNTIY
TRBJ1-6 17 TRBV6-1 ASSADRLRTNSYNSPLH
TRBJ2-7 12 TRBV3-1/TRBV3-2 ASSPQGSPSEQY
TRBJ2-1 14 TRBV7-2 ASSLRKGQGAGEQF
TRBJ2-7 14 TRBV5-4 ASSYQGIAVGYEQY
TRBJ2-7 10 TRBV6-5 ASRDISYEQY
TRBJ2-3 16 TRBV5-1 ASSSGLAGGTFTDTQY
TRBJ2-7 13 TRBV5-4 ASSLGQQVSYEQY
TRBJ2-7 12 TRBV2 ASSNRGRMDEQY
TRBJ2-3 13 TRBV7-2 ASSFLSGRTDTQY
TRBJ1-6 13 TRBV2 ASRPGAGAASPLH